Each of the 5 T cell receptor beta chains below was sequenced from the same sample in a study of beta chain features in type 1 diabetes. What was sequenced were expressed TCRB transcripts, since all of the isolated RNA had been reverse transcribed. Clones were read by immunoSEQ multiplex PCR, and TCRdb kept only the in-frame ones, dropping some. The table shows 900,000 or so clones, with roughly 15% occurring only once. Specimen: naive CD4+ T cells from blood. Receptors originate from a woman in her late teens or twenties in good health.

This clone was detected only a few times. J is TRBJ2-7 and V is TRBV27; D is unresolved. Looked up from germline, CDR1 is MNHEY and CDR2 is SMNVEV (reference sequence). Trimming cost V 4 bases and J 3 bases, with 10 bases left between them. The CDR3 is 13 residues long. CDR3 residues: CASSYPYFYEQYF. The CDR3 nucleotides read TGTGCCAGCAGTTACCCGTATTTCTACGAGCAGTACTTC.

The chain uses TRBV25-1 and TRBJ1-3; D unclear. Germline V gene data show CDR1 as MGHDK and CDR2 as SYGVNS. The V end lost 4 bases, the J end lost 9 bases, and 13 bases lay between the germline ends. CDR3 length equals 13 residues. Here the CDR3 reads CASSVGVLGTIYF. As DNA, the CDR3 is TGTGCCAGCAGTGTCGGGGTACTTGGCACCATATATTTT.

V and J are TRBV6-6 and TRBJ2-7; 9 bases are shared with TRBD1. Germline loops: CDR1 MNHNY, CDR2 SVGAGI (reference sequence). The CDR3 runs to 15 residues. The J segment lost 4 bases and the V segment lost 5 bases, leaving 9 bases of the junction unmatched. CDR3 loop: CASSPGDRAGYEQYF. The CDR3 DNA sequence: TGTGCCAGCAGTCCAGGGGACAGGGCCGGATACGAGCAGTACTTC.

The chain links TRBV7-2 to TRBJ2-7; 8 nucleotides align to TRBD2. Germline V gives CDR1 SGHTA, CDR2 FQGNSA. Trimming cost V 6 bases and J 4 bases; bases outside gene matches: 14. The CDR3 length is 16 residues. The CDR3 reads CASSPRPGLVVYEQYF. In nucleotides, the CDR3 is TGTGCCAGCAGTCCTCGTCCGGGACTAGTTGTGTACGAGCAGTACTTC.

The sample holds a few counts of this clone. The chain has TRBV15 and TRBJ2-2; D ambiguous. Germline CDR1 is LNHNV and CDR2 is YYDKDF (reference sequence). This CDR3 is built from 14 residues. Deletions cut 1 base from V and 7 bases from J, with 10 bases between. This CDR3 is CATSRAAIGGELFF. The CDR3, as DNA: TGTGCCACCAGCAGAGCGGCCATCGGCGGGGAGCTGTTTTTT.